The 24 T cell receptor beta chains listed next were all sequenced from one sample in a study of control samples from healthy donors and cancer patients. This table comes from immunoSEQ multiplex PCR, and its TCRdb copy is limited to in-frame clones, with some not included. The repertoire holds roughly 88,000 clones, roughly nine tenths seen once, with 15% to 20% in the top ten. Sequencing used blood. The origin of the receptors is a man aged 45-65 years in good health.

The V and J genes are TRBV18 and TRBJ1-2; TRBD1 might be the D (5 bases). Trimming took off 0 bases at V and 7 bases at J, with 9 bases between the two ends. Germline lookup yields CDR1 KGHSH and CDR2 LQKENI. There are 13 residues in the CDR3. The chain's CDR3 is CASSPPVGAGYTF. CDR3 coding DNA: TGTGCCAGCTCACCACCGGTAGGGGCTGGCTACACCTTC.

The V call is TRBV5-1, the J call TRBJ2-1, with TRBD1 matching over 8 bases. This CDR3 comprises 18 residues. The junction had 16 bases not matched to a gene; V was cut back by 4 bases and J by 4 bases. Germline V lookup: CDR1 SGHRS, CDR2 YFSETQ. CDR3 loop: CASSRTYPTGGGYNEQFF. The CDR3 region has the DNA TGCGCCAGCAGCCGTACGTACCCAACAGGGGGAGGTTACAATGAGCAGTTCTTC.

CDR3 region: CASGITTGAWVFF. Here the CDR3 DNA reads TGTGCCAGCGGGATAACCACAGGGGCATGGGTCTTCTTC. The chain carries TRBV5-6 and TRBJ2-1, with 7 nucleotides matching TRBD1. CDR1 is SGHDT, CDR2 YYEEEE, per germline. CDR3 length equals 13 residues. J gave up 16 bases and V 7 bases, and 17 bases lay outside the gene matches.

The gene calls are TRBV6-5 and TRBJ2-6; D remains ambiguous. There are 13 residues in the CDR3. In germline, CDR1 is MNHEY, CDR2 SVGAGI. V dropped 10 bases and J dropped 0 bases, with 7 bases sitting between them. The CDR3 loop reads CATRSSGANVLTF. The CDR3 DNA is TGTGCCACCAGAAGCTCTGGGGCCAACGTCCTGACTTTC.

The chain links TRBV6-2 or TRBV6-3 to TRBJ1-2, with a weak D call TRBD1 (5 bases). The ends were cut back, 2 bases at V and 3 bases at J, with 10 bases in the middle. CDR3 length: 14 amino acids. Germline values: CDR1 MNHEY, CDR2 SVGEGT. Written as DNA, the CDR3 is TGTGCCAGCAGTTACCCCAGAGGGGACTATGGCTACACCTTC. Amino acid sequence: CASSYPRGDYGYTF.

The chain couples TRBV6-6 to TRBJ1-2; no firm D call. Trimming pared 6 bases from V and 0 bases from J, leaving 8 bases between. CDR1 and CDR2 from the germline V gene are MNHNY and SVGAGI (reference sequence). The CDR3 runs to 13 residues. In nucleotides, the CDR3 is TGTGCCAGCAGACCCGACTCTAACTATGGCTACACCTTC. It is translated as CASRPDSNYGYTF.

The V and J genes are TRBV3-1 (or the pseudogene TRBV3-2) and TRBJ2-5, with a weak D call TRBD1 (5 bases). V was pared by 2 bases and J by 1 base, with 5 bases between. The germline V gene encodes CDR1 LGHDT and CDR2 YNNKEL (reference sequence). There are 13 residues in the CDR3. CDR3 nucleotides: TGTGCCAGCAGCCAACAGGGCCAAGAGACCCAGTACTTC. It translates to CASSQQGQETQYF.

This rearrangement joins TRBV7-2 to TRBJ2-3; tentatively, D is TRBD1 (5 bases). This CDR3 spans 12 amino acids. Trimming stripped 3 bases from V and 4 bases from J, with 5 bases between. The germline gives CDR1 SGHTA, CDR2 FQGNSA. The CDR3 DNA follows: TGTGCCAGCAGCTTCAGGGCAGATACGCAGTATTTT. As protein: CASSFRADTQYF.

To note about this clone: Other DNA sequences in this specimen translate into the identical CDR3. The chain joins TRBV7-2 to TRBJ1-3; D is unclear. From germline, CDR1 is SGHTA and CDR2 FQGNSA. This CDR3 region has 12 residues. V was cut by 0 bases and J by 4 bases, with 1 base left in between. The chain's CDR3 is CASSLAGNTIYF. DNA of the CDR3: TGTGCCAGCAGCTTAGCCGGAAACACCATATATTTT.

The chain recombines TRBV5-4 with TRBJ2-2; unclear D gene. V was trimmed by 0 bases and J by 1 base, leaving 4 bases between them. The germline CDR1 and CDR2 sequences are SGHNT and YYREEE (reference sequence). This CDR3 comprises 14 residues. The CDR3 DNA is TGTGCCAGCAGCTTGGAGGTGAACACCGGGGAGCTGTTTTTT. Translated, it gives CASSLEVNTGELFF. The variable domain in full, with the rest retrieved from reference TRBV5-4 and TRBJ2-2, is ETGVTQSPTHLIKTRGQQVTLRCSSQSGHNTVSWYQQALGQGPQFIFQYYREEENGRGNFPPRFSGLQFPNYSSELNVNALELDDSALYLCASSLEVNTGELFFGEGSRLTVL.

The chain links TRBV29-1 to TRBJ1-2; 7 bases agree with TRBD1. J was trimmed by 4 bases and V by 4 bases; bases with no gene match: 9. Germline V CDR1 and CDR2: SQVTM, ANQGSEA. This CDR3 is 14 amino acids long. This chain's CDR3 is CSVGDGTATYGYTF. As DNA, the CDR3 is TGCAGCGTTGGGGACGGGACAGCGACCTATGGCTACACCTTC.

The gene calls are TRBV2 and TRBJ2-5, with 13 bases lining up with TRBD2. Germline V gene sequence: CDR1 SNHLY, CDR2 FYNNEI. The CDR3 is 14 amino acids. CDR3 sequence reads: CAGRGLAGRETQYF. The CDR3 DNA reads TGTGCTGGCAGGGGACTAGCGGGGAGAGAGACCCAGTACTTC. The full variable domain, with the rest looked up from reference TRBV2 and TRBJ2-5, is EPEVTQTPSHQVTQMGQEVILRCVPISNHLYFYWYRQILGQKVEFLVSFYNNEISEKSEIFDDQFSVERPDGSNFTLKIRSTKLEDSAMYFCAGRGLAGRETQYFGPGTRLLVL.

The chain has TRBV6-2 or TRBV6-3 and TRBJ2-3, with D unclear. The germline V gene has CDR1 MNHEY and CDR2 SVGEGT. CDR3 length: 13 amino acids. V gave up 4 bases and J gave up 2 bases, with 7 bases separating them. This CDR3 reads CASSLNPTDTQYF. The CDR3 coding sequence is TGTGCCAGCAGTTTGAACCCCACAGATACGCAGTATTTT.

The gene calls are TRBV27 and TRBJ1-2; D ambiguous. CDR3 length: 15 residues. The germline V gene encodes CDR1 MNHEY and CDR2 SMNVEV (reference sequence). The V and J ends lost 5 bases and 3 bases respectively, with 16 bases between them. The CDR3 here is CASSPRFPRDYGYTF. The CDR3 bases are TGTGCCAGCAGTCCGCGATTCCCCCGGGACTATGGCTACACCTTC.

The rearrangement uses TRBV5-6 and TRBJ2-2, with unresolved D. Trimming pared 2 bases from V and 6 bases from J, leaving 2 bases between. The CDR3 contains 11 residues. From germline, CDR1 is SGHDT and CDR2 YYEEEE. The CDR3 sequence: CASSLSGELFF. In DNA form, the CDR3 reads TGTGCCAGCAGCTTATCCGGGGAGCTGTTTTTT.

The chain uses TRBV9 and TRBJ2-2; possibly TRBD1 or TRBD2 for D (6 bases each). Germline-derived CDR1 and CDR2 are SGDLS and YYNGEE. This CDR3 has 15 residues. V shed 4 bases and J shed 2 bases, with 12 bases lying between them. CDR3 residues: CASSTRGVNTGELFF. CDR3 nucleotide sequence: TGTGCCAGCAGCACGAGGGGGGTAAACACCGGGGAGCTGTTTTTT.

This chain's CDR3 is CASSERMLWSYEQYF. CDR3 in DNA: TGTGCCAGCAGTGAAAGAATGCTTTGGTCTTACGAGCAGTACTTC. V gene TRBV6-1 combines with J gene TRBJ2-7; D is uncertain. V was shortened by 2 bases and J by 4 bases, with 15 bases between the two germline ends. Looked up from germline, CDR1 is MNHNS and CDR2 is SASEGT. This CDR3 is 15 amino acids long.

The V and J genes are TRBV6-6 and TRBJ2-7; D is undetermined. V shed 5 bases and J shed 1 base, with 9 bases lying between them. The CDR3 sequence is 13 residues long. Germline CDR1 is MNHNY and CDR2 is SVGAGI (reference sequence). CDR3 region: CASSPPPSYEQYF. Here the CDR3 DNA reads TGTGCCAGCAGTCCGCCTCCTTCCTACGAGCAGTACTTC.

This chain joins TRBV19 and TRBJ1-2; no clear D gene. Trimming cost V 10 bases and J 0 bases, with 18 bases left between them. The length of the CDR3 is 15 residues. Germline lookup yields CDR1 LNHDA and CDR2 SQIVND (reference sequence). The CDR3 here is CATLPPTSSNYGYTF. CDR3 sequence (DNA): TGTGCCACCCTCCCGCCGACGTCTTCTAACTATGGCTACACCTTC.

This chain connects TRBV27 to TRBJ2-2, with 9 bases lining up with TRBD1. The length of the CDR3 is 14 residues. CDR1 MNHEY and CDR2 SMNVEV come from the germline V gene (reference sequence). V lost 4 bases, J lost 6 bases, and 3 bases stayed unmatched. CDR3: CASSYRGHSGELFF. The CDR3 nucleotides are TGTGCCAGCAGTTACAGGGGGCATTCCGGGGAGCTGTTTTTT.

The chain combines TRBV12-3 or TRBV12-4 with TRBJ2-4, with D perhaps TRBD2 (5 bases). The CDR3 is 13 amino acids. Trimming stripped 2 bases from V and 8 bases from J, with 10 bases between. This CDR3 is CASSLHGVDIQYF. The CDR3 nucleotides are TGTGCCAGCAGTTTACACGGGGTGGACATTCAGTACTTC.

The V call is TRBV14, the J call TRBJ1-1; D is unclear. The CDR3 extends over 14 amino acids. Germline V gives CDR1 SGHDN, CDR2 FVKESK. Trimming pared 1 base from V and 7 bases from J, leaving 13 bases between. The CDR3: CASSQVRSFNEAFF. For the CDR3, the DNA is TGTGCCAGCAGCCAAGTAAGGAGTTTTAATGAAGCTTTCTTT.

The gene calls are TRBV11-2 and TRBJ2-3; TRBD1 aligns across 7 bases. The CDR3 spans 15 residues. Trimming cost V 3 bases and J 2 bases; bases outside gene matches: 5. Germline values: CDR1 SGHAT, CDR2 FQNNGV. For the CDR3, the DNA is TGTGCCAGCAGCTTCAGGGGACAGACCACAGATACGCAGTATTTT. Translated: CASSFRGQTTDTQYF.

This clone was found once. The gene calls are TRBV27 and TRBJ1-3; a weak D match, TRBD1 (5 bases). This CDR3 has 16 amino acids. Trimming cost V 0 bases and J 4 bases, with 13 bases left between them. Germline V gene lookup returns CDR1 MNHEY and CDR2 SMNVEV (reference sequence). For the CDR3, the DNA is TGTGCCAGCAGTTTATCCCCCACAGGTCCAGGAAACACCATATATTTT. Translated, it gives CASSLSPTGPGNTIYF.